This TCR beta chain was sequenced during a study of cytotoxic CD8 clonotypes in ibrutinib-treated CLL. Study-wide points: With treatment, public clonotypes, which were uncommon, either contracted or remained stable.

Measured with immunoSEQ multiplex PCR; TCRdb has only the in-frame clones, and not every one. The data hold more than 85,000 clones, with roughly four fifths observed a single time. In the case of this clone: What it binds is unknown.

The CDR3 runs to 15 residues. Germline CDR1 reads SGDLS; CDR2 reads YYNGEE. V gave up 0 bases and J gave up 7 bases, with 14 bases separating them. The chain links TRBV9 to TRBJ2-1; a weak D match, TRBD2 (6 bases). This clonotype was obtained from a human donor with chronic lymphocytic leukemia. Sample: PBMCs, taken after 24 months of ibrutinib treatment. CDR3 sequence (DNA): TGTGCCAGCAGCGTAGGACTAGTAGGGACGAATGAGCAGTTCTTC. Amino acids: CASSVGLVGTNEQFF.